The 14 T cell receptor beta chains below all came from one sample that was sequenced in a study of vaccination and CD4 T cells after COVID-19. Treatment here: approximately 10-day PBMC culture with coronavirus spike peptide pools or control peptides (ViraFEST assay). Investigators obtained the unexposed donor's CD4+ T cells before the COVID-19 pandemic (2011-2018). An Oncomine TCR Beta short-read assay was used to sequence the DNA from cultured CD4+ T cells. Extraction of genomic DNA was performed on cultured CD4+ T cells. Each CDR3 protein is one row after TCRdb ran MiXCR on the PCR reads. The sample yields 9,000 to 10,000 distinct CDR3 sequences, about 39% seen once. Their recognized antigens are unknown. Sequences were obtained from CD4+ T cells from blood, cultured in vitro. These receptors all come from a human donor in good health.

The J gene is TRBJ2-1, the V gene TRBV27; the match to TRBD2 covers 8 bases. In germline, CDR1 is MNHEY, CDR2 SMNVEV (reference sequence). The CDR3 has 13 residues. Germline trimming cut 5 bases from V and 7 bases from J; bases unmatched to any gene: 4. Written as DNA, the CDR3 is TGTGCCAGCAGTAGGACTAGCATAAATGAGCAGTTCTTC. It encodes CASSRTSINEQFF.

The gene calls are TRBV20-1 and TRBJ2-3; TRBD2 matches at 7 bases. Germline-derived CDR1 and CDR2 are DFQATT and SNEGSKA (reference sequence). V lost 3 bases and J lost 5; bases outside the gene matches: 11. The CDR3 loop spans 15 amino acids. The CDR3 nucleotides read TGCAGTGCTAGGGAGCGTCGGCGGGAGAAAGATACGCAGTATTTT. Protein product: CSARERRREKDTQYF.

The rearrangement links TRBV6-1 to TRBJ2-4; TRBD2 aligns across 10 bases. CDR1 is MNHNS, CDR2 SASEGT, per germline. The CDR3 has 17 amino acids. V shed 4 bases, J shed 6 bases, and the junction held 12 bases outside the gene matches. The CDR3 DNA sequence: TGTGCCAGCAGTGGTACTAGCGGGAACGATCGCGGAAACATTCAGTACTTC. Its translation: CASSGTSGNDRGNIQYF.

In its sample, this clonotype was seen a few times. The rearrangement uses TRBV6-1 and TRBJ2-1; 11 positions match TRBD2. Unmatched junction bases numbered 5, after V lost 6 bases and J lost 4 bases. The CDR3 spans 15 residues. The germline V gene has CDR1 MNHNS and CDR2 SASEGT. CDR3 sequence reads: CASRLAGGPYNEQFF. The CDR3 bases are TGTGCCAGCAGATTAGCGGGAGGGCCTTACAATGAGCAGTTCTTC.

The CDR3 spells CASRRRDPQHEQYF. CDR3 bases: TGTGCCAGCAGGCGAAGGGACCCCCAGCACGAGCAGTACTTC. V and J are TRBV28 and TRBJ2-7; D may correspond to TRBD1 or TRBD2 (5 bases each). The V end was cut by 6 bases, the J end by 5 bases, with 17 bases between. CDR1 and CDR2 (germline): MDHEN, SYDVKM. This CDR3 has 14 residues. The full variable domain, in which reference TRBV28 and TRBJ2-7 provide the parts outside the CDR3, is DVKVTQSSRYLVKRTGEKVFLECVQDMDHENMFWYRQDPGLGLRLIYFSYDVKMKEKGDIPEGYSVSREKKERFSLILESASTNQTSMYLCASRRRDPQHEQYFGPGTRLTVT.

The chain joins TRBV20-1 to TRBJ2-5; maybe TRBD2 (6 bases). The CDR3 has 13 residues. V was clipped by 8 bases and J by 2 bases, with 15 bases between them. CDR1 and CDR2 from the germline V gene are DFQATT and SNEGSKA (reference sequence). The CDR3 bases are TGCAGTCTCCTTCGGGGGTGGCAAGAGACCCAGTACTTC. It yields the protein CSLLRGWQETQYF.

This clonotype was recorded a few times. V usage is TRBV6-5 and J usage is TRBJ2-7; D not certain. The CDR3 is made up of 14 amino acids. Looked up from germline, CDR1 is MNHEY and CDR2 is SVGAGI. The germline V and J ends were trimmed by 2 bases and 0 bases, with 8 bases remaining between them. CDR3 loop: CASSYAGSSYEQYF. As DNA, the CDR3 is TGTGCCAGCAGTTACGCCGGGTCCTCCTACGAGCAGTACTTC.

V and J are TRBV28 and TRBJ2-1; 12 positions agree with TRBD2. This CDR3 has 16 amino acids. Germline trimming cut 5 bases from V and 3 bases from J; bases unmatched to any gene: 5. The germline V gene has CDR1 MDHEN and CDR2 SYDVKM. Here the CDR3 reads CASSPGLAGLYNEQFF. CDR3 nucleotides: TGTGCCAGCAGTCCGGGACTAGCGGGCCTCTACAATGAGCAGTTCTTC.

The sample holds a few counts of this clonotype. V is TRBV7-2 and J is TRBJ2-1, with 7 bases matching TRBD2. Germline CDR1 and CDR2: SGHTA and FQGNSA. The V gene end was trimmed by 2 bases and the J gene end by 3 bases; junction bases not matched to a gene: 4. The CDR3 loop spans 15 amino acids. Here the CDR3 reads CASSLTGGGYNEQFF. Here the CDR3 DNA reads TGTGCCAGCAGCTTAACTGGCGGGGGCTACAATGAGCAGTTCTTC.

The chain carries TRBV7-2 and TRBJ2-2; 7 bases align to TRBD2. CDR3 length: 17 residues. Germline CDR1 reads SGHTA; CDR2 reads FQGNSA. The trim removed 2 bases at V and 0 bases at J, leaving 6 bases unmatched. The CDR3 nucleotides are TGTGCCAGCAGCTTAACTAGCGACTCGACGAACACCGGGGAGCTGTTTTTT. Translating gives CASSLTSDSTNTGELFF.

The sample holds a few counts of this clonotype. The rearrangement joins TRBV25-1 to TRBJ2-5; no firm D call. Trimming took 3 bases from V and 2 from J, leaving 16 bases between them. The CDR3 has 16 amino acids. The V gene's germline CDR1 is MGHDK and CDR2 SYGVNS. The CDR3 loop reads CASSELKDTLQETQYF. The CDR3 DNA reads as TGTGCCAGCAGTGAGCTCAAGGATACATTACAAGAGACCCAGTACTTC.

The chain couples TRBV9 to TRBJ2-2; tentative D call: TRBD2 (5 bases). This CDR3 region has 15 residues. The germline V and J ends were trimmed by 0 bases and 0 bases, with 6 bases remaining between them. CDR1 is SGDLS, CDR2 YYNGEE, per germline. The CDR3 coding sequence is TGTGCCAGCAGCGTAGACGGGACGAACACCGGGGAGCTGTTTTTT. Protein sequence: CASSVDGTNTGELFF. The variable domain in full, completed from reference TRBV9 and TRBJ2-2, reads DSGVTQTPKHLITATGQRVTLRCSPRSGDLSVYWYQQSLDQGLQFLIQYYNGEERAKGNILERFSAQQFPDLHSELNLSSLELGDSALYFCASSVDGTNTGELFFGEGSRLTVL.

This chain connects TRBV19 to TRBJ2-3; perhaps TRBD1 as D (6 bases). The germline gives CDR1 LNHDA, CDR2 SQIVND (reference sequence). The CDR3 has 14 residues. The germline V and J ends were trimmed by 5 bases and 8 bases, with 17 bases remaining between them. DNA for the CDR3: TGTGCCAGTAGTGAGCAGGGGTTCAAAGGTACGCAGTATTTT. Amino acids: CASSEQGFKGTQYF. The full variable domain, rest sourced from reference TRBV19 and TRBJ2-3, is DGGITQSPKYLFRKEGQNVTLSCEQNLNHDAMYWYRQDPGQGLRLIYYSQIVNDFQKGDIAEGYSVSREKKESFPLTVTSAQKNPTAFYLCASSEQGFKGTQYFGPGTRLTVL.

The V gene is TRBV20-1, the J gene TRBJ2-1; a weak D match, TRBD1 (5 bases). The V gene lost 5 bases and the J gene lost 7 bases, with 15 bases spanning the gap. Per the germline V gene, CDR1 is DFQATT and CDR2 is SNEGSKA (reference sequence). The CDR3 is 13 amino acids. The CDR3 spells CSAGRPPGNEQFF. The CDR3 coding sequence is TGCAGTGCTGGCCGTCCTCCAGGGAATGAGCAGTTCTTC.